This T cell receptor (beta chain) was recovered during a study of T cell responses to AZD1222 COVID-19 vaccine. Study details: Second-dose groups at about 4 or about 12 weeks were pooled.

Study-level findings and limits: After the peak T cell response, and only then, were repertoires sampled.

The method was immunoSEQ multiplex PCR; TCRdb's version includes in-frame clones alone and lacks a portion of them. Here the sample spans about 160,000 clones, roughly 90% being singletons. The CDR3 is made up of 14 amino acids. V shed 3 bases and J 8 bases; nucleotides not matched to a gene: 6. Germline V gene sequence: CDR1 LNHDA, CDR2 SQIVND (reference sequence). As concerns this clone: The antigen remains undetermined.

This sequence was found in an adult in good health. The rearrangement joins TRBV19 to TRBJ2-1, with 8 bases identical to TRBD1. Sample: peripheral blood, taken on day 0 of AZD1222 vaccination. The CDR3 is CASSIRDRTYEQFF. The CDR3 nucleotides read TGTGCCAGTAGTATCCGGGACAGGACTTATGAGCAGTTCTTC.